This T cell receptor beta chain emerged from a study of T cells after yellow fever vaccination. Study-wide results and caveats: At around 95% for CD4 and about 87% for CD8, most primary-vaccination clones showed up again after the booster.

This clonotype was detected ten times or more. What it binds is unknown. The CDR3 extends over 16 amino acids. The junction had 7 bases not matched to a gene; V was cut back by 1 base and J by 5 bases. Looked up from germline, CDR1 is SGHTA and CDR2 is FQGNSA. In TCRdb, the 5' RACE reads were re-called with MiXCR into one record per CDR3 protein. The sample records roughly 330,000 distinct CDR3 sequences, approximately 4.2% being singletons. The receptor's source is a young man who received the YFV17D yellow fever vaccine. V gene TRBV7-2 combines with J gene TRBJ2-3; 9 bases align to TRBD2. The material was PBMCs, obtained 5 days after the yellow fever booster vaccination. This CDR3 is CASSLVGGGAGDTQYF. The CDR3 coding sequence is TGTGCCAGCAGCTTAGTTGGCGGGGGGGCCGGAGATACGCAGTATTTT.